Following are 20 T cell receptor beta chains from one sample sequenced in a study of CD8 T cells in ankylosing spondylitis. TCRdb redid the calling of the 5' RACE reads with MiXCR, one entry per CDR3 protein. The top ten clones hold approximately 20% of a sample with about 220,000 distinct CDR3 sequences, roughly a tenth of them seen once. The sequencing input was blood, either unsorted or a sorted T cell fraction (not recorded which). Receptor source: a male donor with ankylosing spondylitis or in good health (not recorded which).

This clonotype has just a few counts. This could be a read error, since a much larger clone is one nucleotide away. CDR3 in amino acids: CSARGQGGGYPF. The CDR3 bases are TGCAGTGCTAGGGGGCAGGGAGGAGGCTACCCCTTC. The chain joins TRBV20-1 to TRBJ1-2, with D maybe TRBD1 (5 bases). Germline CDR1 and CDR2: DFQATT and SNEGSKA (reference sequence). The CDR3 consists of 12 residues.

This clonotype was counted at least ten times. Written as DNA, the CDR3 is TGTGCCAGTCAGCTCTTTGACAGAAGCTCTGGGGCCAACGTCCTGACTTTC. This translates into CASQLFDRSSGANVLTF. J is TRBJ2-6 and V is TRBV3-1, with D tentatively TRBD1 (5 bases). V was cut by 9 bases and J by 0 bases, with 18 bases left in between. This CDR3 is built from 17 residues. Per germline, CDR1 LGHDT and CDR2 YNNKEL (reference sequence).

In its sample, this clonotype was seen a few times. CDR3 in amino acids: CASSDARGATYNEQFF. The CDR3 DNA reads as TGCGCCAGCAGCGACGCTCGGGGGGCCACCTACAATGAGCAGTTCTTC. The chain joins TRBV5-1 to TRBJ2-1, with D perhaps TRBD2 (7 bases). This CDR3 region has 16 residues. CDR1 and CDR2 from the germline V gene are SGHRS and YFSETQ. Trimming pared 4 bases from V and 2 bases from J, leaving 16 bases between.

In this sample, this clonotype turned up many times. CDR3 amino acids: CASSLLAGLFETQYF. CDR3 sequence (DNA): TGTGCCAGCAGCTTACTAGCGGGGCTTTTTGAGACCCAGTACTTC. This chain joins TRBV7-8 and TRBJ2-5; 9 bases map to TRBD2. The germline V gene encodes CDR1 SGHVS and CDR2 FQNEAQ. V dropped 2 bases and J dropped 5; count of bases not matched to a gene: 6. The CDR3 totals 15 residues. Together with reference TRBV7-8 and TRBJ2-5, the CDR3 gives the full variable domain: GAGVSQSPRYKVAKRGQDVALRCDPISGHVSLFWYQQALGQGPEFLTYFQNEAQLDKSGLPSDRFFAERPEGSVSTLKIQRTQQEDSAVYLCASSLLAGLFETQYFGPGTRLLVL.

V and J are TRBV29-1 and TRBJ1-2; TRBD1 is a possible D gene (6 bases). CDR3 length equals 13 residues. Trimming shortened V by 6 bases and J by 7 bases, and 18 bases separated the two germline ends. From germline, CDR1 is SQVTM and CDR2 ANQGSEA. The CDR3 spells CSVWGQGPGGYTF. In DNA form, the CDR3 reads TGCAGCGTGTGGGGGCAGGGGCCGGGTGGCTACACCTTC. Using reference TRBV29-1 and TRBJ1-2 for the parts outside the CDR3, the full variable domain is SAVISQKPSRDICQRGTSLTIQCQVDSQVTMMFWYRQQPGQSLTLIATANQGSEATYESGFVIDKFPISRPNLTFSTLTVSNMSPEDSSIYLCSVWGQGPGGYTFGSGTRLTVV.

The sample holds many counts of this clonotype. The CDR3 protein is CASSLGEVPNEQFF. CDR3 DNA: TGCGCCAGCAGCTTGGGTGAGGTTCCCAATGAGCAGTTCTTC. The rearrangement joins TRBV5-1 to TRBJ2-1; D remains unclear. Trimming took off 0 bases at V and 6 bases at J, with 10 bases between the two ends. The CDR3 runs to 14 residues. Germline V gives CDR1 SGHRS, CDR2 YFSETQ.

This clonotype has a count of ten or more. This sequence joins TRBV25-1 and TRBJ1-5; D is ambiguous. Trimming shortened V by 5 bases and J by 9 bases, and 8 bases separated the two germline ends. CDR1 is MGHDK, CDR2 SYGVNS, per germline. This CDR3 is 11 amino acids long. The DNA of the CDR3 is TGTGCCAGCAGTCGGGTCTGGCCCCAGCATTTT. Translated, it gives CASSRVWPQHF. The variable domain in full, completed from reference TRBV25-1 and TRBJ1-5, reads EADIYQTPRYLVIGTGKKITLECSQTMGHDKMYWYQQDPGMELHLIHYSYGVNSTEKGDLSSESTVSRIRTEHFPLTLESARPSHTSQYLCASSRVWPQHFGDGTRLSIL.

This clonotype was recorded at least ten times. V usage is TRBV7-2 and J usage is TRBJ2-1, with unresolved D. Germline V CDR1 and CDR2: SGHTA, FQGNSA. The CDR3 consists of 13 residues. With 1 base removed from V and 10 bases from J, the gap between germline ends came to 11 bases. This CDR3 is CASSLVFPEEQFF. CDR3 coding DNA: TGTGCCAGCAGCTTAGTATTCCCGGAGGAGCAGTTCTTC.

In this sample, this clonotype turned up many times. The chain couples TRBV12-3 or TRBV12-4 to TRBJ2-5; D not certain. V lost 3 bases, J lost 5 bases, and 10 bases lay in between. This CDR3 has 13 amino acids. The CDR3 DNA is TGTGCCAGCAGTTTGTCGGTCCGCGAGACCCAGTACTTC. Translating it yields CASSLSVRETQYF.

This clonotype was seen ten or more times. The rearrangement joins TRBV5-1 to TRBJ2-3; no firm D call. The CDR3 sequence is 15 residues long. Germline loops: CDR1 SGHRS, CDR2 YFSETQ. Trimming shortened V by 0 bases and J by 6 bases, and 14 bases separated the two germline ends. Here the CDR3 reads CASSLEDGQSDTQYF. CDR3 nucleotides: TGCGCCAGCAGCTTGGAGGATGGGCAGTCGGATACGCAGTATTTT. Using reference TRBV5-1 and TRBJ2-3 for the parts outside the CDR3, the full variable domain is KAGVTQTPRYLIKTRGQQVTLSCSPISGHRSVSWYQQTPGQGLQFLFEYFSETQRNKGNFPGRFSGRQFSNSRSEMNVSTLELGDSALYLCASSLEDGQSDTQYFGPGTRLTVL.

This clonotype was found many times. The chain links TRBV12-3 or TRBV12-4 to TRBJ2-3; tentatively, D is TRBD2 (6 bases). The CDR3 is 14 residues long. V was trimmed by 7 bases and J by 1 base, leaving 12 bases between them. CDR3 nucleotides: TGTGCCAGCACCCCGGGACTGGGCACAGATACGCAGTATTTT. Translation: CASTPGLGTDTQYF.

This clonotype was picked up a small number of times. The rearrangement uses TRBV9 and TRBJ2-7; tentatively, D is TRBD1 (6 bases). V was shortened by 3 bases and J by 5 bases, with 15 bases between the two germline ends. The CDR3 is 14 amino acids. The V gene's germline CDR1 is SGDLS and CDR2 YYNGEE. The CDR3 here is CASSEQGRSDEQYF. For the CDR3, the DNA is TGTGCCAGCAGCGAACAGGGTCGGTCGGACGAGCAGTACTTC.

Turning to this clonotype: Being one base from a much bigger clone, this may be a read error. The CDR3 sequence: CASRHQTGATGELFF. The CDR3 DNA sequence: TGTGCCAGCAGACATCAAACGGGGGCAACCGGGGAGCTGTTTTTT. The chain couples TRBV7-9 to TRBJ2-2; D is tentatively TRBD1 or TRBD2 (6 bases each). V was shortened by 6 bases and J by 5 bases, with 16 bases between the two germline ends. The CDR3 is 15 residues long. The germline V gene has CDR1 SEHNR and CDR2 FQNEAQ (reference sequence). Complete variable domain (other parts from reference TRBV7-9 and TRBJ2-2): DTGVSQNPRHKITKRGQNVTFRCDPISEHNRLYWYRQTLGQGPEFLTYFQNEAQLEKSRLLSDRFSAERPKGSFSTLEIQRTEQGDSAMYLCASRHQTGATGELFFGEGSRLTVL.

The CDR3 DNA is TGTGCCAGCAGTCTCCTCCGGGATAACTTGGTCCTAAGCGAAAAACTGTTTTTT. This encodes CASSLLRDNLVLSEKLFF. The chain recombines TRBV28 with TRBJ1-4; the D is unclear. Trimming stripped 5 bases from V and 8 bases from J, with 27 bases between. The CDR3 consists of 18 residues. Germline V gene sequence: CDR1 MDHEN, CDR2 SYDVKM.

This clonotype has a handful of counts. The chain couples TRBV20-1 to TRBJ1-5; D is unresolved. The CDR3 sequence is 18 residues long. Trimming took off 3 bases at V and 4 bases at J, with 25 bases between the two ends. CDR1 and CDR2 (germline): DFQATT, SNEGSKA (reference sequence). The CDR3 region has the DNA TGCAGTGCTAGGTCACGCGGATCTCGGAACAGTCAGAATCAGCCCCAGCATTTT. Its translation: CSARSRGSRNSQNQPQHF.

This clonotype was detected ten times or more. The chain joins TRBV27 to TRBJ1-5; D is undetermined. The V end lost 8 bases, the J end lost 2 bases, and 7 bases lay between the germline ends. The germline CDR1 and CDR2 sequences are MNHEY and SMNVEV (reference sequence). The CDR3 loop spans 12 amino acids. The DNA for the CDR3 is TGTGCCAGCGGGGATCGCAATCAGCCCCAGCATTTT. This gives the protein CASGDRNQPQHF.

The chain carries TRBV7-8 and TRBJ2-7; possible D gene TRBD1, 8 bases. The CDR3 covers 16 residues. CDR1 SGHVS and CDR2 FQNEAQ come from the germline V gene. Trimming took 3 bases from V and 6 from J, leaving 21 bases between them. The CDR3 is CASSFTGGGGKIEQYF. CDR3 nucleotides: TGTGCCAGCAGCTTCACAGGGGGGGGCGGGAAAATCGAGCAGTACTTC.

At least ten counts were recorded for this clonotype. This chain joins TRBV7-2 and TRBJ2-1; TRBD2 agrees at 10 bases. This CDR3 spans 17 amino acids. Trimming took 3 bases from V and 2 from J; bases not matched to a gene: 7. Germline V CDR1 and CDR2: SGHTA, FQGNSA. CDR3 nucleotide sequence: TGTGCCAGCAGCTTGGAAATAGCGGGGGGAGCCTACAATGAGCAGTTCTTC. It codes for CASSLEIAGGAYNEQFF.

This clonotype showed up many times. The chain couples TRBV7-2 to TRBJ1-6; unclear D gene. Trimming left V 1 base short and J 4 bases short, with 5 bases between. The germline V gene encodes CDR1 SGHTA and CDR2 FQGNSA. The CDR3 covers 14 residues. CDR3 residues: CASSLDGYNSPLHF. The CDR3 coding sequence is TGTGCCAGCAGCTTAGACGGGTATAATTCACCCCTCCACTTT.

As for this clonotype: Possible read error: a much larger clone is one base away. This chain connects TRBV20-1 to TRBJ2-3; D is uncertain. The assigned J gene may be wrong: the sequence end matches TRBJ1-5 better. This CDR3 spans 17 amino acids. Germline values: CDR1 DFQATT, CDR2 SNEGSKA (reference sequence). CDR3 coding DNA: TGCAGTGCTCCATCACGTTTCCTAGCGGGGTACACAGATACGCAGCATTTT. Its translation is CSAPSRFLAGYTDTQHF.